Following are 15 T cell receptor beta chains from one sample sequenced in a study of CD8 T cell repertoires and HIV-1 epitope variants. Libraries were prepared by immunoSEQ multiplex PCR; TCRdb keeps only in-frame clonotypes and omits some of them. The repertoire holds approximately 90,000 clones, with 70% to 75% as singletons. The sequenced sample was uncultured baseline CD8+ T cells from peripheral blood mononuclear cells (PBMCs). The source of these receptors is a male donor with HIV.

This chain connects TRBV6-5 to TRBJ2-2, with a tentative D call TRBD2 (5 bases). The CDR3 covers 14 residues. Trimming left V 8 bases short and J 1 base short, with 11 bases between. The germline CDR1 and CDR2 sequences are MNHEY and SVGAGI. The CDR3 sequence: CASQRSGNTGELFF. The CDR3, as DNA: TGTGCCAGCCAGAGGAGCGGGAACACCGGGGAGCTGTTTTTT.

J is TRBJ2-1 and V is TRBV6-5; TRBD2 agrees at 10 bases. Per the germline V gene, CDR1 is MNHEY and CDR2 is SVGAGI. This CDR3 region has 15 residues. J was trimmed by 5 bases and V by 6 bases; bases with no gene match: 7. CDR3 DNA sequence: TGTGCCAGCAGAGGAAGCGGGGGGGCCCACAATGAGCAGTTCTTC. Residues: CASRGSGGAHNEQFF.

This chain joins TRBV27 and TRBJ2-7; tentative D call: TRBD2 (5 bases). This CDR3 spans 13 amino acids. The ends were cut back, 6 bases at V and 3 bases at J, with 12 bases in the middle. CDR1 is MNHEY and CDR2 is SMNVEV in the germline V gene (reference sequence). The CDR3: CASRTIGDYEQYF. In DNA, the CDR3 is TGTGCCAGCAGGACTATTGGGGACTACGAGCAGTACTTC.

The genes are TRBV7-2 and TRBJ2-7, with D unclear. Germline V gives CDR1 SGHTA, CDR2 FQGNSA. The CDR3 loop spans 14 amino acids. With 5 bases removed from V and 0 bases from J, the gap between germline ends came to 11 bases. Here the CDR3 reads CASSQSMASYEQYF. CDR3 bases: TGTGCCAGCAGCCAGTCCATGGCCTCCTACGAGCAGTACTTC.

Only a few counts were recorded for this clone. The chain has TRBV7-2 and TRBJ1-3; unclear D gene. Trimming removed 1 base from V and 2 bases from J, with 9 bases in between. Germline V gene sequence: CDR1 SGHTA, CDR2 FQGNSA. The CDR3 contains 15 residues. In DNA form, the CDR3 reads TGTGCCAGCAGCTTAGGATTAGGAGCTGGAAACACCATATATTTT. Protein: CASSLGLGAGNTIYF.

The J gene is TRBJ1-4, the V gene TRBV7-9; no definite D call. The CDR3 length is 15 residues. Germline CDR1 SEHNR, CDR2 FQNEAQ (reference sequence). Trimming pared 5 bases from V and 7 bases from J, leaving 17 bases between. The CDR3 spells CASSPPNGDGEKLFF. As DNA, the CDR3 is TGTGCCAGCAGCCCCCCAAATGGGGATGGTGAAAAACTGTTTTTT. The whole variable domain, filled in from reference TRBV7-9 and TRBJ1-4, reads DTGVSQNPRHKITKRGQNVTFRCDPISEHNRLYWYRQTLGQGPEFLTYFQNEAQLEKSRLLSDRFSAERPKGSFSTLEIQRTEQGDSAMYLCASSPPNGDGEKLFFGSGTQLSVL.

The chain combines TRBV30 with TRBJ1-3; 10 bases line up with TRBD1. Germline CDR1 reads GTSNPN; CDR2 reads SVGIG (reference sequence). The junction had 14 bases not matched to a gene; V was cut back by 3 bases and J by 0 bases. This CDR3 contains 19 residues. CDR3 nucleotides: TGTGCCTGGAGATCCGGTCGACAGGGGGCTTCTAACTCTGGAAACACCATATATTTT. Amino acid sequence: CAWRSGRQGASNSGNTIYF.

This chain joins TRBV9 and TRBJ2-3; 11 nucleotides align to TRBD2. The CDR3 sequence is 15 residues long. Germline-derived CDR1 and CDR2 are SGDLS and YYNGEE. The V and J ends lost 4 bases and 2 bases, in that order; junction bases with no gene match: 3. The CDR3 coding sequence is TGTGCCAGCAGCACTAGCGGGAGTTTCACAGATACGCAGTATTTT. It encodes CASSTSGSFTDTQYF.

The genes are TRBV7-9 and TRBJ2-2; D is undetermined. The CDR3 consists of 12 residues. Germline assignment: CDR1 SEHNR and CDR2 FQNEAQ (reference sequence). Trimming pared 1 base from V and 6 bases from J, leaving 3 bases between. CDR3 region: CASSLVPGELFF. CDR3 in DNA: TGTGCCAGCAGCTTAGTTCCCGGGGAGCTGTTTTTT.

The V and J genes are TRBV5-6 and TRBJ2-1; D perhaps matches TRBD2 (6 bases). Trimming removed 2 bases from V and 5 bases from J, with 14 bases in between. CDR1 and CDR2 from the germline V gene are SGHDT and YYEEEE. The CDR3 covers 15 residues. In DNA form, the CDR3 reads TGTGCCAGCAGCTTTCCGGGCGGGACCCACAATGAGCAGTTCTTC. As protein: CASSFPGGTHNEQFF.

The chain carries TRBV9 and TRBJ1-6; D not certain. CDR3 length: 14 amino acids. V gave up 0 bases and J gave up 6 bases, with 7 bases separating them. Germline V gene lookup returns CDR1 SGDLS and CDR2 YYNGEE. This CDR3 is CASSVAGINSPLHF. In DNA, the CDR3 is TGTGCCAGCAGCGTAGCCGGGATTAATTCACCCCTCCACTTT.

The V and J genes are TRBV27 and TRBJ2-7, with 7 bases aligning to TRBD1. The germline gives CDR1 MNHEY, CDR2 SMNVEV (reference sequence). With 5 bases clipped from V and 2 bases from J, the junction kept 15 bases outside the gene matches. The CDR3 is 17 amino acids. The CDR3 DNA sequence: TGTGCCAGCAGTGACGCCAAACTGACAGGGACGACCTACGAGCAGTACTTC. It encodes CASSDAKLTGTTYEQYF.

This clone was counted many times. The gene calls are TRBV19 and TRBJ2-1; D perhaps matches TRBD1 (6 bases). CDR1 and CDR2 (germline): LNHDA, SQIVND (reference sequence). The germline V and J ends were trimmed by 5 bases and 10 bases, with 15 bases remaining between them. The length of the CDR3 is 13 residues. This chain's CDR3 is CASSATGFGEQFF. The CDR3, as DNA: TGTGCCAGTAGTGCGACAGGCTTTGGGGAGCAGTTCTTC.

The rearrangement joins TRBV5-1 to TRBJ1-3; no clear D gene. This CDR3 has 15 residues. V shed 0 bases and J shed 0 bases, with 7 bases lying between them. Germline V gives CDR1 SGHRS, CDR2 YFSETQ. CDR3 sequence: CASSLGLASGNTIYF. CDR3 nucleotides: TGCGCCAGCAGCTTGGGATTGGCCTCTGGAAACACCATATATTTT.

A note on this clone: This sample includes further DNA sequences coding for the same CDR3. The chain joins TRBV19 to TRBJ2-5, with 9 positions matching TRBD1. Per the germline V gene, CDR1 is LNHDA and CDR2 is SQIVND (reference sequence). The CDR3 is 13 amino acids. V was clipped by 6 bases and J by 1 base; unmatched bases: 0. CDR3 protein: CASRDRGQETQYF. The CDR3 nucleotides are TGTGCCAGTAGGGACAGGGGCCAAGAGACCCAGTACTTC.